These 3 T cell receptor beta chains share one sample of origin, sequenced in a study of blood T cell repertoires in COVID-19. TCRdb's copy holds only in-frame clones and misses some; the assay was immunoSEQ multiplex PCR. This table holds approximately 210,000 clones, about 76% found once. The material sequenced was PBMCs or T cells enriched from blood (not recorded which). The source of these receptors is a woman between 45 and 60 years old with acute COVID-19.

Written as DNA, the CDR3 is TGCGCCAGCAGCTTGGACAGGGTAAGGCGATCACCCCTCCACTTT. It is translated as CASSLDRVRRSPLHF. The gene calls are TRBV5-1 and TRBJ1-6; tentatively, D is TRBD1 (6 bases). The CDR3 extends over 15 amino acids. The germline CDR1 and CDR2 sequences are SGHRS and YFSETQ. Trimming shortened V by 0 bases and J by 10 bases, and 14 bases separated the two germline ends.

The chain employs TRBV27 and TRBJ2-1; TRBD2 matches at 7 bases. Trimming removed 0 bases from V and 0 bases from J; junction bases left unmatched: 17. This CDR3 contains 21 residues. In germline, CDR1 is MNHEY, CDR2 SMNVEV (reference sequence). In DNA, the CDR3 is TGTGCCAGCAGTTTATCTATGATGCGGGGGTTCAGGTCTCGCTCCTACAATGAGCAGTTCTTC. Protein product: CASSLSMMRGFRSRSYNEQFF.

J is TRBJ1-4 and V is TRBV6-2 or TRBV6-3, with no clear D. From germline, CDR1 is MNHEY and CDR2 SVGEGT. The V end lost 0 bases, the J end lost 8 bases, and 4 bases lay between the germline ends. The CDR3 runs 12 residues. The CDR3 region has the DNA TGTGCCAGCAGTTACTCGGCCGAAAAACTGTTTTTT. This encodes CASSYSAEKLFF.